This TCR beta chain was documented in a study of cytomegalovirus exposure and HLA in healthy donors (TCRdb year 2017). About the study as a whole: An earlier analysis of roughly 500 of the donors reported 276 Gb of sequence data and 120 million or so unique TCR beta sequences from about 200 million T cells. An earlier analysis of about 620 of the donors applied high-throughput TCR beta sequencing to assess whether each TCR beta V gene segment acted as functional or pseudogenic. The number of typed donors differed by locus: about 620-630 for A, B, C, DRB1 and DQB1; some 500 for DQA1; some 610 for DPA1; and some 450 for DPB1. A later analysis re-examined previously published TCR beta repertoires from roughly 720 donors and added high-resolution HLA genotyping to investigate patterns of TCR occurrence. All discovery cohort repertoires had been generated using a single sequencing platform. The study used immunosequencing to profile the T cell repertoires of under 700 subjects and linked those repertoires to cytomegalovirus serostatus. To predict cytomegalovirus infection status, the study combined high-throughput TCR immunosequencing, statistical association of individual TCRs with disease status, and machine learning. The genetic ancestry cluster associated with self-reported Caucasian donors included over 65% of the roughly 400 genotyped donors. Four to six DR-DQ haplotypes were handled as single units for association and clustering, since linkage in the cohort was strong. Rather than drawing on any new phenotypic data, the later analysis identified candidate immune exposures from TCR beta sequences and the way those sequences occurred across donors. A separate validation cohort of more than 100 different subjects was used in addition to the approximately 640-subject first cohort. In a later genetic analysis, genome-wide SNP genotypes for about three fifths of the roughly 670 donors were used, and that subset was treated as a discovery cohort. Class I and class II HLA loci were covered by the typing at four-digit resolution. Roughly 300 gigabases of sequencing data and roughly 80 million unique TCR sequences made up an early release that covered several hundred HLA-typed donors. Alongside the repertoire data, information on donor age, sex, ethnicity and CMV serostatus was compiled. The study aimed to test whether signatures of past pathogen exposure could be identified by cataloging public T cell receptors. Among about 390 genotyped donors of the cohort, an average of around 240,000 unique TCR beta nucleotide sequences were sequenced per donor, roughly 18% of them non-productive.

Trimming removed 5 bases from V and 8 bases from J; the gene matches leave 11 bases unexplained. The CDR3 measures 15 amino acids from cysteine to phenylalanine. Just CDR3 DNA is preserved here, 45 bases in frame from base 1. The germline V gene (reference sequence) sets CDR1 to MNHEY and CDR2 to SMNVEV. Library generation was performed with the immunoSEQ multiplex PCR assay. A mixture of 60 forward primers for TCR Vbeta segments and 13 reverse primers for TCR Jbeta segments was used in the multiplex PCR. The CDR3 region of rearranged TCR beta genes was amplified from genomic DNA by a multiplex PCR assay. Amplified TCR beta libraries were sequenced as 87-base-pair reads on the Illumina HiSeq System. The source study handled its data this way. In a later analysis, about 80 million unique TCR beta chains were counted across the roughly 610 repertoires, and about 10 million of these chains were shared by at least two donors. Raw reads were error-corrected and collapsed into unique sequences by a nearest-neighbor algorithm in which closely related sequences were merged to remove PCR and sequencing errors. V, D and J gene segments were assigned by aligning CDR3 sequences to IMGT reference sequences. Each retained sequence needed at least a six-nucleotide match to both a V gene segment and a J gene segment. Rearrangements were classified as productive when the CDR3 lacked stop codons and remained in frame with V and J, and all other rearrangements were classified as non-productive. Following IMGT convention, CDR3 was defined as the stretch from the second conserved V-encoded cysteine up to the conserved J-encoded phenylalanine. Sequences without an unambiguous match to a single V gene segment were excluded from the earlier analysis of several hundred of the donors. An earlier analysis of under 750 of the donors called V segments functional above 56.7% productive rearrangements and segregating when the between-donor standard deviation exceeded 5%. A statistical classification framework was built for diagnosing cytomegalovirus status from the catalog of TCR beta chain sequences. In a later analysis, V and J genes were assigned by comparing TCR nucleotide sequences against IMGT/GENE-DB human TR gene sequences. The TCRdist pipeline was used in a later analysis to assign CDR3 sequences and most-parsimonious VDJ recombination scenarios. In a later analysis, each TCR beta chain was defined by its CDR3 amino acid sequence together with its V-gene family, and reads lacking a unique V-gene family were excluded. As a way to deal with suspected cross-contamination and a sequencing artifact, a later analysis dropped 450 to 700 nucleotide sequences that were highly shared and had low generation probability. In a later analysis, a clonal expansion index for each public chain was calculated from normalized within-repertoire ranks of inferred template counts. In a later analysis, generation probabilities were computed with a VDJ recombination model fitted to out-of-frame rearrangements, and the resulting probabilities were checked against IGoR. Hypergeometric tests were used in a later analysis to score TCR-TCR, TCR-HLA and TCR-CMV co-occurrence, with a repertoire-size bias correction applied to the TCR pairs. False discovery rates were estimated in a later analysis by permuting HLA or CMV assignments 20 times. In a later analysis, co-occurring TCRs were grouped with DBSCAN, and TCRdist sequence similarity was added when clustering was performed within HLA-allele-positive subsets. For co-occurrence clustering, repertoires with fewer than 30,000 or more than 120,000 public chains were excluded, along with four to six repertoires with anomalous nucleotide sharing. Drawn from immuneACCESS, this table holds only the in-frame rearrangements with V and J called that TCRdb kept. Clones are partly lost; checked studies trace under half to an unresolved V gene and leave the rest unexplained. Clone size and V and J calls were adopted from that table, with D and trimming inferred from the DNA. The table of this sample itemizes about 200,000 clones. Around 1.1% of the sample comes from the top ten.

As concerns this clone: Its binding antigen is unknown.

What the work shows at the level of the full study, not this receptor alone: The only immune exposure information available for the cohort was CMV serostatus. A group of highly shared sequence variants was considered likely to be a technical artifact of the sequencing pipeline. In a later analysis, HLA-associated TCR beta chains showed more clonal expansion and lower generation probabilities than non-associated chains that were equally common. A later analysis found that TCR association rates varied across HLA loci, with DRB1 alleles showing the most associated TCRs and HLA-C alleles the fewest. The authors suggested that the approach could potentially be extended to other disease states and immunological phenotypes. Specific HLA alleles were associated with 18,000 or so TCR beta sequences at a false discovery rate of 0.05 in a later analysis. The study listed 164 TCR beta chains as associated with cytomegalovirus. In this cohort, only TCR beta chains were sequenced, and detectable features were limited by the absence of alpha or paired-chain data. A further reported finding was that TCR beta sequences accurately predicted the HLA-A and HLA-B alleles for most subjects in the first cohort. The classifier was reported to diagnose cytomegalovirus status with high specificity and sensitivity in both the original cohort and the validation cohort. An association between a missense DCLRE1C variant and V-gene and J-gene trimming of TCR beta chains was found in a later genetic analysis and replicated in an independent cohort. In an earlier analysis of fewer than 750 of the donors, most TCR beta V segments were observed in productive rearrangements about 87% or about 30% of the time, broadly matching IMGT annotations. Because counts were too low, roughly 16 rarely observed V segments, including chromosome 9 orphons, were excluded from the earlier analysis of fewer than 650 of the donors. Most CMV-associated TCR beta chains appeared to be HLA-restricted in a later analysis, and the HLA associations seemed to be driven largely by CMV exposure. The presence/absence analyses assumed that sequencing depth was roughly uniform across donors, and that assumption may not be true. Correlated functional status among segregating V segments might be attributable to linkage disequilibrium, but an unknown experimental factor could not be ruled out. When HLA alleles, especially DR and DQ, strongly co-occurred, attributing TCR associations to individual alleles was difficult. Because HLA typing was unavailable for some donors at each locus, only the typed subset was used in association tests. A few of the identified cytomegalovirus-associated TCR beta chains were confirmed in vitro to be specific for cytomegalovirus antigens. Compared with the approximately 710-donor mean, donors in an Asian-associated ancestry cluster had fewer N-insertions in productive TCRs, according to a later genetic analysis. Because the 87-base-pair reads could not distinguish some IMGT-functional V segments, including TRBV6-2 and TRBV6-3, those segments were excluded. Several of the top co-occurrence clusters appeared to be linked to parvovirus B19, influenza, CMV and Epstein-Barr virus, according to a later analysis. While some public TCRs were present in many individuals, most TCR sequences turned up only very rarely across donors.

The cohort consisted of 600 or so healthy bone marrow donors. Cohort members were all nominally healthy when sampled, although unrecorded immune exposures were likely present. The donor tested CMV seropositive, placing the donor among the 290 or so seropositive members of the cohort. Each donor provided a peripheral blood sample, and peripheral blood mononuclear cells were used for TCR beta sequencing. The Qiagen DNeasy Blood Extraction Kit was used to extract genomic DNA from the blood cell samples. The clonotype was recovered from a girl aged 2-10 years in good health and CMV-seropositive. Specimen: PBMCs. The chain is encoded by TRBV27 joined to TRBJ1-2, with 10 bases aligning to TRBD1. The encoded CDR3 is CASSPVTGGLLGYTF. DNA sequence: TGTGCCAGCAGTCCGGTGACAGGGGGCCTCTTAGGCTACACCTTC.